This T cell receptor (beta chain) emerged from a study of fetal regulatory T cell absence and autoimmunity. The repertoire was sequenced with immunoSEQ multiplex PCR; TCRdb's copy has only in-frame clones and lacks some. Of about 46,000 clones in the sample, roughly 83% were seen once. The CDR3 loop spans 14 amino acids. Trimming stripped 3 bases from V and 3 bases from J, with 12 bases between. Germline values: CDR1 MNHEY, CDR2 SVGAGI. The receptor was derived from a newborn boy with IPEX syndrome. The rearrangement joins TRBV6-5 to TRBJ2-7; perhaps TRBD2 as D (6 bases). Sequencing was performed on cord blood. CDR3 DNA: TGTGCCAGCAGTTATATGCGGGGATTCTACGAGCAGTACTTC. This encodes CASSYMRGFYEQYF.